The 13 T cell receptor beta chains listed next were all sequenced from one sample in a study of T cells in Graves' hyperthyroidism and ophthalmopathy. TCR beta CDR3 region amplification was performed from RNA transcripts. HTBI primers were employed in a first-round RT-PCR of the TCR CDR3. Each CDR3 protein gets one entry after TCRdb re-called the multiplex PCR reads with MiXCR. The table shows about 150,000 distinct CDR3 sequences, with roughly a fifth occurring only once. The source material was blood. Source of these receptors: a woman in her forties or fifties with Graves' hyperthyroidism that later progressed to Graves' ophthalmopathy.

This clonotype was counted at least ten times. This chain joins TRBV5-5 and TRBJ2-2; 9 bases map to TRBD1. The CDR3 consists of 15 residues. Germline V lookup: CDR1 SGHKS, CDR2 YYEKEE (reference sequence). V dropped 4 bases and J dropped 7; count of bases not matched to a gene: 8. The CDR3 spells CASSTNRGRVGELFF. DNA of the CDR3: TGTGCCAGCAGCACGAACAGGGGGCGCGTCGGGGAGCTGTTTTTT.

This clonotype appeared many times. This chain joins TRBV18 and TRBJ1-5, with D perhaps matching TRBD1 (5 bases). Trimming left V 1 base short and J 4 bases short, with 11 bases between. The CDR3 totals 15 residues. Germline V gene lookup returns CDR1 KGHSH and CDR2 LQKENI. The CDR3 nucleotides read TGTGCCAGCTCACCACGGGGCACCTTTAATCAGCCCCAGCATTTT. Protein product: CASSPRGTFNQPQHF.

Many counts were recorded for this clonotype. The chain joins TRBV28 to TRBJ2-2; the D gene is possibly TRBD2 (6 bases). Germline V gene data show CDR1 as MDHEN and CDR2 as SYDVKM. This CDR3 has 15 amino acids. V dropped 4 bases and J dropped 5 bases, with 14 bases sitting between them. The DNA for the CDR3 is TGTGCCAGCAGTTCGGGCGGGACGGTAACCGGGGAGCTGTTTTTT. Translating gives CASSSGGTVTGELFF.

The chain carries TRBV3-1 and TRBJ2-7; D is unclear. Germline-derived CDR1 and CDR2 are LGHDT and YNNKEL (reference sequence). The germline V and J ends were trimmed by 0 bases and 5 bases, with 11 bases remaining between them. The CDR3 runs to 14 residues. Written as DNA, the CDR3 is TGTGCCAGCAGCCAAGATCTAAAGTCCCACGAGCAGTACTTC. This codes for CASSQDLKSHEQYF.

This clonotype was detected many times. V gene TRBV28 combines with J gene TRBJ2-2, with a possible D match to TRBD1 (6 bases). Deletions cut 2 bases from V and 3 bases from J, with 10 bases between. Germline V gene data show CDR1 as MDHEN and CDR2 as SYDVKM. This CDR3 spans 15 amino acids. The CDR3 DNA reads as TGTGCCAGCAGTTTAGACAACAGGGACACCGGGGAGCTGTTTTTT. Amino acids: CASSLDNRDTGELFF.

The table lists this clonotype with a few counts. This chain links TRBV28 with TRBJ1-4; D remains unclear. The CDR3 totals 11 residues. Trimming took off 2 bases at V and 12 bases at J, with 7 bases between the two ends. The germline V gene encodes CDR1 MDHEN and CDR2 SYDVKM. CDR3 bases: TGTGCCAGCAGTTTAGATAGGCAACTGTTTTTT. Translating it yields CASSLDRQLFF.

This clonotype was counted many times. V and J are TRBV3-1 and TRBJ2-7; TRBD2 might be the D (6 bases). The germline CDR1 and CDR2 sequences are LGHDT and YNNKEL (reference sequence). V was cut by 0 bases and J by 3 bases, with 12 bases left in between. This CDR3 spans 15 amino acids. CDR3 sequence (DNA): TGTGCCAGCAGCCAAGACTCTAGCGTGAACTACGAGCAGTACTTC. This translates into CASSQDSSVNYEQYF.

The chain couples TRBV19 to TRBJ2-1; 8 bases align to TRBD1. Trimming took 3 bases from V and 5 from J; bases not matched to a gene: 6. CDR1 and CDR2 from the germline V gene are LNHDA and SQIVND (reference sequence). The CDR3 totals 15 residues. CDR3 coding DNA: TGTGCCAGTAGTATTAGGGGACAGGCAAACAATGAGCAGTTCTTC. Translation gives CASSIRGQANNEQFF.

This clonotype was found many times. The chain recombines TRBV12-3 or TRBV12-4 with TRBJ1-5; D unresolved. There are 13 residues in the CDR3. Trimming cost V 5 bases and J 7 bases, with 12 bases left between them. The CDR3 sequence: CASSIKADQPQHF. CDR3 sequence (DNA): TGTGCCAGCAGTATAAAGGCAGACCAGCCCCAGCATTTT.

This clonotype turned up a few times. A much larger clone differs by one base, so this may be a read error. The chain employs TRBV7-6 and TRBJ2-5; 12 positions agree with TRBD2. Looked up from germline, CDR1 is SGHVS and CDR2 is FNYEAQ. The CDR3 has 16 amino acids. The CDR3 DNA sequence: TGTGCCAACAGCCCCGGACTAGCGGGGACGAAAGAGACCCAGTACTTC. Translated, it gives CANSPGLAGTKETQYF.

Note on this clonotype: A read error may explain this, as a much larger clone is one base away. The J gene is TRBJ2-7, the V gene TRBV11-2; 7 bases are shared with TRBD1. Per germline, CDR1 SGHAT and CDR2 FQNNGV. This CDR3 has 14 residues. The CDR3 protein is CASSLGDRVYGQYF. The CDR3 DNA sequence: TGTGCCAGCAGCTTAGGGGACAGAGTCTACGGGCAGTACTTC.

Ten or more counts support this clonotype. V usage is TRBV7-2 and J usage is TRBJ2-1; D might be TRBD2 (7 bases). The V and J ends lost 3 bases and 5 bases respectively, with 11 bases between them. Germline CDR1 SGHTA, CDR2 FQGNSA. The CDR3 has 14 amino acids. As DNA, the CDR3 is TGTGCCAGCAGCTTCCGGGGGGCCCACAATGAGCAGTTCTTC. This translates into CASSFRGAHNEQFF.

The sample holds many counts of this clonotype. The genes are TRBV20-1 and TRBJ2-2; 9 positions agree with TRBD1. The germline gives CDR1 DFQATT, CDR2 SNEGSKA (reference sequence). The CDR3 covers 13 residues. V was clipped by 6 bases and J by 6 bases; unmatched bases: 5. The CDR3 spells CSALRDRAGELFF. The CDR3 DNA sequence: TGCAGTGCCCTCCGGGACAGGGCCGGGGAGCTGTTTTTT.